These 4 T cell receptor beta chains were all obtained from the same sample, sequenced in a study of blood T cell repertoires in COVID-19. Data came from immunoSEQ multiplex PCR; TCRdb stores just in-frame clones and leaves some out. The table shows 140,000 to 150,000 clones, with roughly nine tenths occurring only once. Sample: peripheral blood. These receptors came from a human donor in a cohort sampled during active COVID-19.

J is TRBJ1-2 and V is TRBV6-6, with D unclear. The germline V and J ends were trimmed by 0 bases and 8 bases, with 13 bases remaining between them. Germline V gene data show CDR1 as MNHNY and CDR2 as SVGAGI (reference sequence). This CDR3 is built from 14 residues. CDR3 nucleotides: TGTGCCAGCAGTTACTCGGAACGGAGTATAGGCTACACCTTC. This encodes CASSYSERSIGYTF.

The CDR3 bases are TGTGCCAGCAGCTTAGGTCGGGGTCCACAGTTCTTC. Its translation is CASSLGRGPQFF. The chain is built from TRBV7-6 and TRBJ2-1, with D possibly being TRBD2 (5 bases). The germline gives CDR1 SGHVS, CDR2 FNYEAQ. Trimming took 1 base from V and 13 from J, leaving 11 bases between them. The CDR3 spans 12 residues.

This clone has just one count. V gene TRBV6-1 combines with J gene TRBJ1-5; 12 bases map to TRBD1. With 3 bases clipped from V and 6 bases from J, the junction kept 9 bases outside the gene matches. CDR1 MNHNS and CDR2 SASEGT come from the germline V gene. The CDR3 covers 17 residues. CDR3 sequence (DNA): TGTGCCAGCAGTGATAGTAGAGGGACAGGGGGCTTTCAGCCCCAGCATTTT. It is translated as CASSDSRGTGGFQPQHF.

The chain is built from TRBV27 and TRBJ2-5, with TRBD2 matching 11 bases. V lost 2 bases and J lost 4; bases outside the gene matches: 6. Per the germline V gene, CDR1 is MNHEY and CDR2 is SMNVEV (reference sequence). The CDR3 is 16 residues long. This CDR3 is CASSLSPSGGTETQYF. DNA for the CDR3: TGTGCCAGCAGTTTAAGTCCTAGCGGGGGGACAGAGACCCAGTACTTC.